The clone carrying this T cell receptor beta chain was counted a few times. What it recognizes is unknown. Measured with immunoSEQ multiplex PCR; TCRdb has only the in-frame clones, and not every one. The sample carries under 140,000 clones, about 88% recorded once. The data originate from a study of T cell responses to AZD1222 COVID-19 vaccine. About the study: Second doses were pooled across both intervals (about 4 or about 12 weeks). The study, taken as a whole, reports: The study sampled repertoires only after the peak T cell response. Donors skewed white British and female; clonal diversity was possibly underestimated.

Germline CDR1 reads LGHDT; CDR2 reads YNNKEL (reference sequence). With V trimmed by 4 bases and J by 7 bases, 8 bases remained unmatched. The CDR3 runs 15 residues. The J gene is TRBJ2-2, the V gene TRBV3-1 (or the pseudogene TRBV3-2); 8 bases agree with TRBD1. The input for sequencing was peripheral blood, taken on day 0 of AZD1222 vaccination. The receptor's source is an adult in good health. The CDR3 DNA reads TGTGCCAGCAGCCGACCGGGACAGGTGGGCGGGGAGCTGTTTTTT. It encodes CASSRPGQVGGELFF.